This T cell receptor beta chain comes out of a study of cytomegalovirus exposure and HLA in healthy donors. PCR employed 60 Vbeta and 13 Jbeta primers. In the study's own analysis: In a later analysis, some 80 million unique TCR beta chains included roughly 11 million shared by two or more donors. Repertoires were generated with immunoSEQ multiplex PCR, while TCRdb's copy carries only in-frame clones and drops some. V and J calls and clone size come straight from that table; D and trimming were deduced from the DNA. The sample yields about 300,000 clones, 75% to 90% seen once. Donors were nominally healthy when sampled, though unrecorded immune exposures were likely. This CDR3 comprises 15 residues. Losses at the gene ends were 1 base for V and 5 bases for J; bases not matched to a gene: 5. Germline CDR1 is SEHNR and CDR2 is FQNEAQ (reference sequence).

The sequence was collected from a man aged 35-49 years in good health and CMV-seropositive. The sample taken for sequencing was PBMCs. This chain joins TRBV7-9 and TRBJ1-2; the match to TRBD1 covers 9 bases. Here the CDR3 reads CASSLGGQGGYGYTF. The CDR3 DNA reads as TGTGCCAGCAGCTTAGGGGGACAGGGTGGATATGGCTACACCTTC. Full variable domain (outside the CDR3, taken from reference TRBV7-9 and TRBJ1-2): DTGVSQNPRHKITKRGQNVTFRCDPISEHNRLYWYRQTLGQGPEFLTYFQNEAQLEKSRLLSDRFSAERPKGSFSTLEIQRTEQGDSAMYLCASSLGGQGGYGYTFGSGTRLTVV.